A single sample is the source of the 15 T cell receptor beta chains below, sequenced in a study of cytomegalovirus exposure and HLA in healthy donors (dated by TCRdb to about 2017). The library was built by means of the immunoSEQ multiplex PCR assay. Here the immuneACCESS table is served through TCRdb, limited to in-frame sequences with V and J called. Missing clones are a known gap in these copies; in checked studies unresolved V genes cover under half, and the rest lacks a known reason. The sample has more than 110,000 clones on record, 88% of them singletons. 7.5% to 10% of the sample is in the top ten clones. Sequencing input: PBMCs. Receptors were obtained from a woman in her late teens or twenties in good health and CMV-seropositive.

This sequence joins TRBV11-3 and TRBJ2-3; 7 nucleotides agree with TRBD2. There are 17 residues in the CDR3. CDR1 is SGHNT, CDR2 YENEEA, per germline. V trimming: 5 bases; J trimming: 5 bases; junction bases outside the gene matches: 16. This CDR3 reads CASSRAGAAGNEDTQYF. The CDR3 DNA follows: TGTGCCAGCAGCCGGGCCGGAGCAGCGGGAAATGAAGATACGCAGTATTTT.

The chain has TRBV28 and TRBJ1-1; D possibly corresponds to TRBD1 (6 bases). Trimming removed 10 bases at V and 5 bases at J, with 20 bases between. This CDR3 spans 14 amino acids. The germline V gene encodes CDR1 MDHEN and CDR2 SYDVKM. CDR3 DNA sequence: TGTGCCACCATGTCCTCCAGGGGAGCAACTGAAGCTTTCTTT. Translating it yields CATMSSRGATEAFF.

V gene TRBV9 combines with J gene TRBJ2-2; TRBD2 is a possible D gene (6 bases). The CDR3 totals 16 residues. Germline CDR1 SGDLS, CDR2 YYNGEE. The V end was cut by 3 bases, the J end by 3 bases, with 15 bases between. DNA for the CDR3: TGTGCCAGCAGCGAGCCGGCGGCGGGGTACACCGGGGAGCTGTTTTTT. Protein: CASSEPAAGYTGELFF.

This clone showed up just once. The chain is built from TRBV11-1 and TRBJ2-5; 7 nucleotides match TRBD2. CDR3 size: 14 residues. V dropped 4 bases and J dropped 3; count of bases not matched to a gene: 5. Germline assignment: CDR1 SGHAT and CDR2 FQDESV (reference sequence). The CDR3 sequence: CASSWRGGEETQYF. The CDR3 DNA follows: TGTGCCAGCAGCTGGCGCGGGGGAGAAGAGACCCAGTACTTC.

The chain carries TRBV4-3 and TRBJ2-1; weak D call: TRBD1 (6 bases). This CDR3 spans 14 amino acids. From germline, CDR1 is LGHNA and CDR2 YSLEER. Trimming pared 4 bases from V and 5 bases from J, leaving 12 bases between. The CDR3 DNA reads TGCGCCAGCAGCCGGATGACAGGTGACAATGAGCAGTTCTTC. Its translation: CASSRMTGDNEQFF.

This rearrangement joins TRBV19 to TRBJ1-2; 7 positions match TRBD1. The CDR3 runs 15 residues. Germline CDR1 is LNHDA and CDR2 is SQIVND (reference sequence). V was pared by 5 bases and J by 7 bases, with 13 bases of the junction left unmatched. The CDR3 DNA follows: TGTGCCAGTAGTCCTCGAACAGGGGTGGAAGGTGGCTACACCTTC. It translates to CASSPRTGVEGGYTF. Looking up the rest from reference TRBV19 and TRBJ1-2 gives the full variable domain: DGGITQSPKYLFRKEGQNVTLSCEQNLNHDAMYWYRQDPGQGLRLIYYSQIVNDFQKGDIAEGYSVSREKKESFPLTVTSAQKNPTAFYLCASSPRTGVEGGYTFGSGTRLTVV.

DNA for the CDR3: TGCGCCAGCAGCTTACAGGGGGCCCAGCAGACACCCCTCCACTTT. Residues: CASSLQGAQQTPLHF. The chain has TRBV5-1 and TRBJ1-6, with 9 bases aligning to TRBD1. The CDR3 runs to 15 residues. V lost 2 bases, J lost 11 bases, and 8 bases stayed unmatched. CDR1 and CDR2 from the germline V gene are SGHRS and YFSETQ.

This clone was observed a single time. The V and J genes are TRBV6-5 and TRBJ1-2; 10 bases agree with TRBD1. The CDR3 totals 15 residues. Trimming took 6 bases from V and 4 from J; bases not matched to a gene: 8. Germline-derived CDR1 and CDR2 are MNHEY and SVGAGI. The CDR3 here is CASRAPGTGAYGYTF. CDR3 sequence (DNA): TGTGCCAGCAGGGCTCCCGGGACAGGGGCCTATGGCTACACCTTC.

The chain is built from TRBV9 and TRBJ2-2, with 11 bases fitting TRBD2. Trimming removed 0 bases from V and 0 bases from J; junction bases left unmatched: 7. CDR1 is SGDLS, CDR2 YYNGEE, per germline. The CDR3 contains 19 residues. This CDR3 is CASSVASGGRPANTGELFF. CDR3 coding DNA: TGTGCCAGCAGCGTAGCTAGCGGGGGGCGGCCCGCGAACACCGGGGAGCTGTTTTTT.

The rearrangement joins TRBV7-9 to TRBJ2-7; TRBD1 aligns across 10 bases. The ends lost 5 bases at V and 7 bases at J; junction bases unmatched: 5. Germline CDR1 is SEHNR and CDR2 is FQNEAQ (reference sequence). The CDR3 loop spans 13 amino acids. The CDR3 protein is CASSTGQGKEQYF. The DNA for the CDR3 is TGTGCCAGCAGCACGGGACAGGGGAAGGAGCAGTACTTC.

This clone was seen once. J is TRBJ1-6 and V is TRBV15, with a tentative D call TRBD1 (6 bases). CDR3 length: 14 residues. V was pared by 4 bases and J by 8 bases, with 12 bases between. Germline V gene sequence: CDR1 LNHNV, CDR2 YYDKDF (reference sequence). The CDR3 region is CATSTFGGDSPLHF. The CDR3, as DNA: TGTGCCACCAGCACCTTTGGGGGCGATTCACCCCTCCACTTT.

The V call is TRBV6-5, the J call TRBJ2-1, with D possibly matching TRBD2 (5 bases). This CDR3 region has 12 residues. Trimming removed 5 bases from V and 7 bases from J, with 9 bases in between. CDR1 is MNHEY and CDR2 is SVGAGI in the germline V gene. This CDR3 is CASSRRLNEQFF. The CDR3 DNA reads TGTGCCAGCAGTCGCCGACTAAATGAGCAGTTCTTC.

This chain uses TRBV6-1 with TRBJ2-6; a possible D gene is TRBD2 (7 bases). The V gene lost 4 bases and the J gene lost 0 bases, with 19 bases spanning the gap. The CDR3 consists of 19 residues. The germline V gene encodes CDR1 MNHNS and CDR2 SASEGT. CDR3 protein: CASSGLRGGPGSGANVLTF. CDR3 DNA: TGTGCCAGCAGTGGCCTAAGGGGGGGTCCGGGCTCTGGGGCCAACGTCCTGACTTTC.

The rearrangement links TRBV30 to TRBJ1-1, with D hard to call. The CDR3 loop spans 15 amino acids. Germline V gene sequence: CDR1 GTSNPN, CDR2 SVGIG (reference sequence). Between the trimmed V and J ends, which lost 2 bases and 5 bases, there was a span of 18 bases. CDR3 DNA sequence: TGTGCCTGGAGTCCAACGATCGGGAGGGCGACTGAAGCTTTCTTT. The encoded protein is CAWSPTIGRATEAFF.

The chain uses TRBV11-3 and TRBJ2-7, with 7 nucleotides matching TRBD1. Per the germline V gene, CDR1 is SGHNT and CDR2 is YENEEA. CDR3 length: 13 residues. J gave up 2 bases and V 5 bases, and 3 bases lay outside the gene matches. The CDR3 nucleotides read TGTGCCAGCAGCATAGGGACAGCCTACGAGCAGTACTTC. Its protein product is CASSIGTAYEQYF.